This T cell receptor beta chain was recovered during a study of cytomegalovirus exposure and HLA in healthy donors. Overall study results and limits: Rare sequences made up most TCRs, while some public TCRs were found in many donors.

Primers included in the PCR were 60 Vbeta and 13 Jbeta primers. Assay used: immunoSEQ multiplex PCR; TCRdb lists only in-frame clones, some missing. Of about 190,000 clones in the sample, around 77% were seen once. With regard to this clone: Its cognate antigen is unknown.

This receptor was taken from a woman in her late teens or twenties in good health and CMV-seronegative. The sequenced sample was PBMCs.

In nucleotides, the CDR3 is TGTGCCAGCACCACGGCGGATTATGAAGCTTTCTTT. This gives the protein CASTTADYEAFF. The chain combines TRBV4-2 with TRBJ1-1; D not resolved. Per germline, CDR1 LGHNA and CDR2 YNFKEQ. V lost 7 bases, J lost 7 bases, and 13 bases lay in between. There are 12 residues in the CDR3.